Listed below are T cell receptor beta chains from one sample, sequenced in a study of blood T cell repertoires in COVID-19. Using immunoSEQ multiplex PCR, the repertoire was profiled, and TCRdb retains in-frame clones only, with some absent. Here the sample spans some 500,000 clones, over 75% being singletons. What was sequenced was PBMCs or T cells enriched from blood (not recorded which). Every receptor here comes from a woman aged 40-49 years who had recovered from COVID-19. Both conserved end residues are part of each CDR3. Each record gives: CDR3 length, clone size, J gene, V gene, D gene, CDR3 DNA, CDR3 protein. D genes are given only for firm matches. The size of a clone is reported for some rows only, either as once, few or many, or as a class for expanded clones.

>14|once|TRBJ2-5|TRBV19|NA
TGTGCCAGTAGAGTTTCGGAGTACCAAGAGACCCAGTACTTC
CASRVSEYQETQYF
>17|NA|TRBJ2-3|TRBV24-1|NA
TGTGCCACCAGTGATTTCCTCGGGCCGACTAACACAGATACGCAGTATTTT
CATSDFLGPTNTDTQYF
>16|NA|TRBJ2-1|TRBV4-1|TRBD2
TGCGCCAGCAGCCAAGAAGGGACTAGCGGCTACAATGAGCAGTTCTTC
CASSQEGTSGYNEQFF
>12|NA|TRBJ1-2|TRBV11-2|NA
TGTGCCAGCAGCCGTTCAACAGGGATAGCCACCTTC
CASSRSTGIATF
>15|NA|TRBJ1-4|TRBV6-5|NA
TGTGCCAGCAGTTACTCGAGAGGGCTGAGTGAAAAACTGTTTTTT
CASSYSRGLSEKLFF
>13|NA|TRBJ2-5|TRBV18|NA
TGTGCCAGCTCACCACTGCAGGGGGAGACCCAGTACTTC
CASSPLQGETQYF
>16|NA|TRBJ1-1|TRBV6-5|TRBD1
TGTGCCAGCAGTTACTCGCCCTCAGGGGGCAACACTGAAGCTTTCTTT
CASSYSPSGGNTEAFF
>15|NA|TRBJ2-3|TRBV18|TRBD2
TGTGCCAGCTCATCCGCGGGAGGGCCCCCAGATACGCAGTATTTT
CASSSAGGPPDTQYF
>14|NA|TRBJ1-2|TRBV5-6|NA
TGTGCCAGCAGCCACGGCCTAGACTTCTATGGCTACACCTTC
CASSHGLDFYGYTF
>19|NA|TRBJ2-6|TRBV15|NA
TGTGCCACCAGCAGAGCCGACAGCTCACCCAGCTCTGGGGCCAACGTCCTGACTTTC
CATSRADSSPSSGANVLTF
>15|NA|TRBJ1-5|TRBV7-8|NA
TGTGCCAGCAGCTTAGGATTACAGCAAAATCAGCCCCAGCATTTT
CASSLGLQQNQPQHF
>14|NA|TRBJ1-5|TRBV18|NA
TGTGCCAGCTCACCAAACGGACAGAATCAGCCCCAGCATTTT
CASSPNGQNQPQHF
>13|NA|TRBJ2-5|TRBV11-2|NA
TGTGCCAGCAGTCCGACAGGAGCAGAGACCCAGTACTTC
CASSPTGAETQYF
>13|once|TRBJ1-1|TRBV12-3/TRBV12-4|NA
TGTGCCAGCAGTTTGGGGCAGTTCGCTGAAGCTTTCTTT
CASSLGQFAEAFF
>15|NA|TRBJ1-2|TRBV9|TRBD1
TGTGCCAGCAGCGGTCGACAGGGCGATCCCTATGGCTACACCTTC
CASSGRQGDPYGYTF
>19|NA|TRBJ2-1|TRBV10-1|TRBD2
TGCGCCAGCAGCGGGGGACTAGCGGGACCCGACCGAAAGTACAATGAGCAGTTCTTC
CASSGGLAGPDRKYNEQFF
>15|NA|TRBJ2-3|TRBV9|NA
TGTGCCAGCAGCGAGGGGGGGGGCGGCACAGATACGCAGTATTTT
CASSEGGGGTDTQYF
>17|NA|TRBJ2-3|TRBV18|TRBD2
TGTGCCAGCTCACCAATAGCGGGAGGGCCGGGTACAGATACGCAGTATTTT
CASSPIAGGPGTDTQYF
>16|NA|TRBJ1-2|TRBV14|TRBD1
TGTGCCAGCAGCCAAGGGTGGACAGGGGACCTCTATGGCTACACCTTC
CASSQGWTGDLYGYTF
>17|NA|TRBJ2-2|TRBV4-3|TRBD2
TGCGCCAGCAGCCAAGAGGGAGGGGCGGGGGTCACCGGGGAGCTGTTTTTT
CASSQEGGAGVTGELFF
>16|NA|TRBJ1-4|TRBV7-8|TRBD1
TGTGCCAGCAGCCCAAGACAGGGGGCTAATGGGGAAAAACTGTTTTTT
CASSPRQGANGEKLFF
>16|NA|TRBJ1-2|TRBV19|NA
TGTGCCAGTACTGATAATCCGGGACACCCAAACTATGGCTACACCTTC
CASTDNPGHPNYGYTF
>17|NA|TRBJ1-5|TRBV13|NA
TGTGCCAGCAGCCCCGGCAGGGATATCACTAGCAATCAGCCCCAGCATTTT
CASSPGRDITSNQPQHF
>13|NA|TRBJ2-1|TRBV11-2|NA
TGTGCCAGCAGCTTAGATCAGTACAATGAGCAGTTCTTC
CASSLDQYNEQFF
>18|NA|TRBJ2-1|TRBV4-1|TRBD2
TGCGCCAGCAGCCAAGGGCTAGCGGGAATAAGCTCCTACAATGAGCAGTTCTTC
CASSQGLAGISSYNEQFF
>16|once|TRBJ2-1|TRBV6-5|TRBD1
TGTGCCAGCAGTTACTCGCACAGGGGGATTGTCTATGAGCAGTTCTTC
CASSYSHRGIVYEQFF
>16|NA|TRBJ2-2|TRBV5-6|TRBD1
TGTGCCAGCAGCTTGATGGGGACAGGGGGCACCGGGGAGCTGTTTTTT
CASSLMGTGGTGELFF
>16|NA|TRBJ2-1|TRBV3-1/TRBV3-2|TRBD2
TGTGCCAGCAGACACCTAGCGGGAGGGCCCTACAATGAGCAGTTCTTC
CASRHLAGGPYNEQFF
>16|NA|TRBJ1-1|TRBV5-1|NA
TGCGCCAGCAGCTTGGACATCAGGGTAGGGGACACTGAAGCTTTCTTT
CASSLDIRVGDTEAFF
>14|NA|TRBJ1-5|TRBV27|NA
TGTGCCACAGCGCCCGACAGACCCAATCAGCCCCAGCATTTT
CATAPDRPNQPQHF
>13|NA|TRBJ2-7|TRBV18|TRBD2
TGTGCCAGCTCACCAGGGAGGGGCAACGAGCAGTACTTC
CASSPGRGNEQYF
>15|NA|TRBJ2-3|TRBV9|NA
TGTGCCAGCAGCGTAGGGGTCCAGGCCACAGATACGCAGTATTTT
CASSVGVQATDTQYF
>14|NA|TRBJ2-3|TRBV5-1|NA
TGCGCCAGCAGGTCCTCGCGTCTCACAGATACGCAGTATTTT
CASRSSRLTDTQYF
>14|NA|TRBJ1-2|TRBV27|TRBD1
TGTGCCAGCAGGCCGCGGGACAGGGTGAATGGCTACACCTTC
CASRPRDRVNGYTF
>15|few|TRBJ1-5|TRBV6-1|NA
TGTGCCAGCAGTGAATTTCTAGCCAGCAATCAGCCCCAGCATTTT
CASSEFLASNQPQHF
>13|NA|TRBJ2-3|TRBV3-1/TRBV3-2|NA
TGTGCCAGCGGCGGCTCGGGCACAGATACGCAGTATTTT
CASGGSGTDTQYF
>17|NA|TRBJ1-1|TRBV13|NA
TGTGCCAGCAGCTTAGCGGGGAGTCGAGGCATGAACACTGAAGCTTTCTTT
CASSLAGSRGMNTEAFF
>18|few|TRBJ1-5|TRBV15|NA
TGTGCCACCAGCAGAGATGGTAGTGCTTCGCCGAGCAATCAGCCCCAGCATTTT
CATSRDGSASPSNQPQHF
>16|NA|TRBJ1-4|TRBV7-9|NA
TGTGCCAGCAGCTTGATGGTCGGACCGACCGGGGGAAAACTGTTTTTT
CASSLMVGPTGGKLFF
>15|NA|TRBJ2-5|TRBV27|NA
TGTGCCAGCAGTTTATCTACTAGCCATATGGAGACCCAGTACTTC
CASSLSTSHMETQYF
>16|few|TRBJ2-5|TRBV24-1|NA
TGTGCCACCAGTGATTCCGGTTGGGAGTACCAAGAGACCCAGTACTTC
CATSDSGWEYQETQYF
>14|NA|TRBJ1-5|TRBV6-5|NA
TGTCTCTCCCGGGAGACGGCGGGGGATCAGCCCCAGCATTTT
CLSRETAGDQPQHF
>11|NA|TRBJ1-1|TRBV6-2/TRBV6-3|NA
TGTGCCAGCAGCTGGAGCACTGAAGCTTTCTTT
CASSWSTEAFF
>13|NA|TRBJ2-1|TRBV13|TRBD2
TGTGCCAGTCGGCCGGGAGGCCTCAATGAGCAGTTCTTC
CASRPGGLNEQFF
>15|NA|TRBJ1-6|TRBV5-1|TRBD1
TGCGCCAGCAGCCAAACGACAGGGAGTAATTCACCCCTCCACTTT
CASSQTTGSNSPLHF
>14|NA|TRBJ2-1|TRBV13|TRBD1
TGTGCCAGCAGCCCGACACAGGGGTCCAATGAGCAGTTCTTC
CASSPTQGSNEQFF
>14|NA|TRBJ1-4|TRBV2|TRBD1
TGTGCCAGCAGTTGGGACAGGCTGAATGAAAAACTGTTTTTT
CASSWDRLNEKLFF
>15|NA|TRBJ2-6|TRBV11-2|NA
TGTGCCAGCAGCTTTGCAGTAGCTGTGGCCAACGTCCTGACTTTC
CASSFAVAVANVLTF